Each of the 3 T cell receptor beta chains below was sequenced from the same sample in a study of cytomegalovirus exposure and HLA in healthy donors. Primers for the PCR totalled 60 Vbeta and 13 Jbeta. Repertoires were generated with immunoSEQ multiplex PCR, while TCRdb's copy carries only in-frame clones and drops some. The table lists around 140,000 clones, over 60% of them singletons. The sample taken for sequencing was PBMCs. The receptors were gathered from a male donor in good health and CMV-seropositive.

The chain is built from TRBV6-5 and TRBJ1-5, with TRBD1 as a possible D gene (6 bases). CDR1 and CDR2 from the germline V gene are MNHEY and SVGAGI. The V end was cut by 5 bases, the J end by 2 bases, with 13 bases between. The CDR3 consists of 15 residues. The CDR3 DNA is TGTGCCAGCAGTGCGTTACAGGGAGGCAATCAGCCCCAGCATTTT. This translates into CASSALQGGNQPQHF.

This clone came up a few times. The chain carries TRBV14 and TRBJ2-5; D may be TRBD2 (6 bases). V lost 4 bases and J lost 4, with 16 bases in between. The germline V gene encodes CDR1 SGHDN and CDR2 FVKESK. The CDR3 runs 15 residues. The CDR3 reads CASSPGRAHGETQYF. The CDR3 DNA sequence: TGTGCCAGCAGCCCCGGGAGAGCCCACGGAGAGACCCAGTACTTC.

This clone was detected only a few times. The V and J genes are TRBV6-5 and TRBJ1-5; D is perhaps TRBD1 (5 bases). V gave up 0 bases and J gave up 4 bases, with 10 bases separating them. CDR3 size: 15 residues. Germline V gene lookup returns CDR1 MNHEY and CDR2 SVGAGI. CDR3 nucleotide sequence: TGTGCCAGCAGTTACTCAGGGGTTGGGAATCAGCCCCAGCATTTT. Translated, it gives CASSYSGVGNQPQHF.